This T cell receptor (beta chain) was sequenced during a study of PD-1 blockade in mismatch repair-deficient tumors. Data came from immunoSEQ multiplex PCR; TCRdb stores just in-frame clones and leaves some out. Of 14,000 or so clones in the sample, roughly 84% are singletons; the top ten hold approximately 2%. The CDR3 runs to 15 residues. V dropped 5 bases and J dropped 2; count of bases not matched to a gene: 5. The germline gives CDR1 SGHVS, CDR2 FQNEAQ. The rearrangement joins TRBV7-8 to TRBJ2-1; TRBD2 matches at 8 bases. The sequencing used PBMCs, collected approximately 15 weeks after starting pembrolizumab. The clonotype comes from an adult with mismatch repair-deficient cancer. CDR3: CASSTTSGAYNEQFF. The CDR3 bases are TGTGCCAGCAGCACAACTAGCGGAGCCTACAATGAGCAGTTCTTC.